The 17 T cell receptor beta chains below all came from one sample that was sequenced in a study of blood T cell repertoires in COVID-19. The table came from immunoSEQ multiplex PCR; TCRdb's copy has only in-frame clones and leaves some out. The table lists just under 30,000 clones, approximately 87% of them singletons. Sequenced: peripheral blood. Receptors originate from a human donor with active COVID-19. The donor label of this sample is uncertain.

This clone was seen more than once but under ten times. The rearrangement links TRBV29-1 to TRBJ2-7; TRBD1 matches 8 bases. The trim removed 3 bases at V and 4 bases at J, leaving 5 bases unmatched. The CDR3 length is 13 residues. CDR1 and CDR2 (germline): SQVTM, ANQGSEA. The CDR3 loop is CSVEDREGYEQYF. The CDR3 DNA follows: TGCAGCGTTGAGGACAGGGAAGGTTACGAGCAGTACTTC.

The chain carries TRBV14 and TRBJ2-3; D remains ambiguous. Trimming stripped 3 bases from V and 5 bases from J, with 3 bases between. This CDR3 is built from 11 residues. Germline CDR1 reads SGHDN; CDR2 reads FVKESK. The CDR3 DNA follows: TGTGCCAGCAGCCATCAAGATACGCAGTATTTT. It yields the protein CASSHQDTQYF.

This clone was seen just once. The chain employs TRBV11-3 and TRBJ2-4; the D gene is possibly TRBD2 (5 bases). The CDR3 totals 16 residues. Germline V lookup: CDR1 SGHNT, CDR2 YENEEA. The ends were cut back, 6 bases at V and 3 bases at J, with 18 bases in the middle. The CDR3 spells CASSPGLARDKNIQYF. CDR3 in DNA: TGTGCCAGCAGTCCCGGGCTAGCTCGAGACAAAAACATTCAGTACTTC.

This clone was seen once. This sequence joins TRBV7-8 and TRBJ1-3, with 7 bases lining up with TRBD1. This CDR3 spans 15 amino acids. The germline V gene encodes CDR1 SGHVS and CDR2 FQNEAQ. V trimming: 5 bases; J trimming: 2 bases; junction bases outside the gene matches: 6. The DNA for the CDR3 is TGTGCCAGCAGCCCCGACAGGGCGACTGGAAACACCATATATTTT. This gives the protein CASSPDRATGNTIYF.

The CDR3 protein is CASTYRGGTDTQYF. DNA of the CDR3: TGTGCCAGCACCTACAGGGGAGGCACAGATACGCAGTATTTT. This chain links TRBV14 with TRBJ2-3; 7 nucleotides agree with TRBD1. The CDR3 extends over 14 amino acids. In germline, CDR1 is SGHDN, CDR2 FVKESK. Trimming at V came to 7 bases and at J to 1 base, leaving 5 bases not matched to a gene.

The gene calls are TRBV7-3 and TRBJ2-6; TRBD1 is a possible D gene (5 bases). Germline V gives CDR1 SGHTA, CDR2 FQGTGA. Between the trimmed V and J ends, which lost 0 bases and 4 bases, there was a span of 10 bases. The CDR3 extends over 16 amino acids. The DNA for the CDR3 is TGTGCCAGCAGCTTAACGTTGGACAAGGGGGCCAACGTCCTGACTTTC. This gives the protein CASSLTLDKGANVLTF.

The V gene is TRBV15, the J gene TRBJ1-5; possibly TRBD1 for D (5 bases). The germline gives CDR1 LNHNV, CDR2 YYDKDF (reference sequence). This CDR3 spans 14 amino acids. V was pared by 3 bases and J by 2 bases, with 8 bases between. The CDR3 bases are TGTGCCACCAGCAGCAGGGATCGCAATCAGCCCCAGCATTTT. Its protein is CATSSRDRNQPQHF. The full variable domain, its missing parts supplied by reference TRBV15 and TRBJ1-5, is DAMVIQNPRYQVTQFGKPVTLSCSQTLNHNVMYWYQQKSSQAPKLLFHYYDKDFNNEADTPDNFQSRRPNTSFCFLDIRSPGLGDTAMYLCATSSRDRNQPQHFGDGTRLSIL.

The V and J genes are TRBV5-1 and TRBJ2-7, with 7 nucleotides matching TRBD1. J was trimmed by 9 bases and V by 0 bases; bases with no gene match: 9. This CDR3 is built from 14 residues. CDR1 SGHRS and CDR2 YFSETQ come from the germline V gene. CDR3 coding DNA: TGCGCCAGCAGCTTGGGACAGGGTCCCCTAGGGCAGTACTTC. Translated: CASSLGQGPLGQYF.

V usage is TRBV19 and J usage is TRBJ1-2; 7 positions agree with TRBD1. V gave up 8 bases and J gave up 0 bases; unmatched junction bases: 3. This CDR3 has 13 amino acids. Germline V gene sequence: CDR1 LNHDA, CDR2 SQIVND (reference sequence). The CDR3 here is CASGQESNYGYTF. In DNA, the CDR3 is TGTGCCAGTGGACAGGAGTCTAACTATGGCTACACCTTC.

This chain uses TRBV5-8 with TRBJ1-6; TRBD1 might be the D (5 bases). The V end was cut by 2 bases, the J end by 9 bases, with 12 bases between. Germline values: CDR1 SGHTS, CDR2 YDEGEE. The CDR3 consists of 14 residues. The CDR3 reads CASSFGGSGSPLHF. CDR3 in DNA: TGTGCCAGCAGCTTCGGGGGATCGGGTTCACCCCTCCACTTT.

The J gene is TRBJ1-1, the V gene TRBV19; 11 nucleotides line up with TRBD1. The CDR3 is made up of 15 amino acids. Germline V gene data show CDR1 as LNHDA and CDR2 as SQIVND (reference sequence). J lost 4 bases, V lost 1 base, and 2 bases had no gene match. The CDR3 DNA sequence: TGTGCCAGTAGTATAGGGACAGGGGGCTTCACTGAAGCTTTCTTT. It translates to CASSIGTGGFTEAFF. Based on the CDR3 plus reference TRBV19 and TRBJ1-1, the full variable domain is DGGITQSPKYLFRKEGQNVTLSCEQNLNHDAMYWYRQDPGQGLRLIYYSQIVNDFQKGDIAEGYSVSREKKESFPLTVTSAQKNPTAFYLCASSIGTGGFTEAFFGQGTRLTVV.

The chain joins TRBV10-3 to TRBJ1-2; the D gene is possibly TRBD1 (5 bases). There are 17 residues in the CDR3. The V gene lost 2 bases and the J gene lost 4 bases, with 20 bases spanning the gap. CDR1 is ENHRY, CDR2 SYGVKD, per germline. The CDR3 DNA is TGTGCCATCAGTGAGGCGGGGCGGGGCGGTTACTCCTATGGCTACACCTTC. Translation gives CAISEAGRGGYSYGYTF.

The CDR3 region has the DNA TGTGCCAGCAGTTCCGTGCGGACAGGGGGCCTCACTGAAGCTTTCTTT. Translation: CASSSVRTGGLTEAFF. The chain uses TRBV6-5 and TRBJ1-1; 11 positions match TRBD1. The CDR3 contains 16 residues. With V trimmed by 4 bases and J by 4 bases, 8 bases remained unmatched. Germline CDR1 MNHEY, CDR2 SVGAGI.

V is TRBV7-2 and J is TRBJ2-5; D unresolved. The CDR3 contains 14 residues. Germline V gene lookup returns CDR1 SGHTA and CDR2 FQGNSA. Trimming removed 1 base at V and 2 bases at J, with 8 bases between. This CDR3 reads CASSLDPYQETQYF. For the CDR3, the DNA is TGTGCCAGCAGCTTAGATCCTTATCAAGAGACCCAGTACTTC.

This clone was counted between two and nine times. The rearrangement links TRBV11-2 to TRBJ2-2, with D tentatively TRBD2 (5 bases). The CDR3 covers 18 residues. V lost 1 base and J lost 4, with 19 bases in between. Germline V gene lookup returns CDR1 SGHAT and CDR2 FQNNGV. The DNA for the CDR3 is TGTGCCAGCAGCTTAGTCCCCCCTGGGCGGGCCATCACCGGGGAGCTGTTTTTT. It codes for CASSLVPPGRAITGELFF.

This clone appeared a single time. The genes are TRBV3-1 (or the pseudogene TRBV3-2) and TRBJ2-7; 11 positions agree with TRBD2. The CDR3 length is 18 residues. Trimming at V came to 0 bases and at J to 0 bases, leaving 7 bases not matched to a gene. CDR1 is LGHDT and CDR2 is YNNKEL in the germline V gene (reference sequence). The DNA of the CDR3 is TGTGCCAGCAGCCAAGATTGGCCTAGCGGGGGGACCTCCTACGAGCAGTACTTC. It encodes CASSQDWPSGGTSYEQYF.

The chain is built from TRBV5-5 and TRBJ2-1, with TRBD2 matching over 11 bases. CDR1 and CDR2 from the germline V gene are SGHKS and YYEKEE (reference sequence). The trim removed 4 bases at V and 10 bases at J, leaving 16 bases unmatched. The CDR3 has 17 amino acids. CDR3 sequence (DNA): TGTGCCAGCAGCCTCAGCCGGGTACTAGCGGGAGTTGGGGAGCAGTTCTTC. The encoded protein is CASSLSRVLAGVGEQFF.